The 28 T cell receptor beta chains presented below share a single source sample, sequenced in a study of blood T cells in healthy people across ages. Sample-barcoded 5' priming and a J-beta primer mix drove a second PCR of about 6 to 12 cycles. TCRdb redid the calling of the 5' RACE reads with MiXCR, one entry per CDR3 protein. The profile covers approximately 800,000 distinct CDR3 sequences, with approximately 60% appearing a single time and roughly 25% taken by the ten largest. Sequencing was carried out using blood. The receptors shown here come from a man in his forties or fifties in good health.

The rearrangement uses TRBV12-1 and TRBJ1-5; the table's D gene call, TRBD1, was not cross checked with the DNA. TRBV12-1 is designated a pseudogene. The CDR3 has 15 amino acids. CDR3 coding DNA: TGTGCCAGCAGCTCCCACAGGGGTTGCAATCAGCCCCAGCATTTT. Amino acids: CASSSHRGCNQPQHF.

CDR3 region: CASRLGGVGGTEAFF. The CDR3 coding sequence is TGTGCCAGCAGGCTAGGGGGGGTTGGAGGCACTGAAGCTTTCTTT. This chain connects TRBV28 to TRBJ1-1, with D possibly TRBD1 on 6 matching bases. V lost 6 bases to trimming and J lost 4 bases, with 18 bases between them. CDR3 length equals 15 residues. Germline values: CDR1 MDHEN, CDR2 SYDVKM.

This chain links TRBV6-5 with TRBJ1-1, with TRBD1 matching over 7 bases. The CDR3 is 16 amino acids. V gave up 3 bases and J gave up 5 bases; unmatched junction bases: 12. Germline V gives CDR1 MNHEY, CDR2 SVGAGI. The chain's CDR3 is CASSYNTDRVQTEAFF. CDR3 bases: TGTGCCAGCAGTTATAACACCGACAGGGTTCAGACTGAAGCTTTCTTT.

The CDR3 DNA is TGCAGTGCTAGAGATCTTTCTGGGCGGGAGACTGGCAATGAGCAGTTCTTC. This gives the protein CSARDLSGRETGNEQFF. V usage is TRBV20-1 and J usage is TRBJ2-1; 7 bases match TRBD2. Germline V gene sequence: CDR1 DFQATT, CDR2 SNEGSKA (reference sequence). The length of the CDR3 is 17 residues. Unmatched junction bases numbered 14, after V lost 0 bases and J lost 6 bases.

The chain couples TRBV11-3 to TRBJ2-5; the match to TRBD1 covers 8 bases. The CDR3 has 16 residues. V trimming: 1 base; J trimming: 11 bases; junction bases outside the gene matches: 15. Germline-derived CDR1 and CDR2 are SGHNT and YENEEA. CDR3 sequence reads: CASSLVVGTGVWEQYF. CDR3 DNA: TGTGCCAGCAGCTTAGTCGTGGGGACAGGAGTATGGGAGCAGTACTTC.

This sequence joins TRBV7-6 and TRBJ1-2; D possibly corresponds to TRBD1 (5 bases). In germline, CDR1 is SGHVS, CDR2 FNYEAQ. This CDR3 region has 13 residues. Trimming took off 1 base at V and 12 bases at J, with 15 bases between the two ends. This CDR3 is CASSLGQTSGHTF. In DNA form, the CDR3 reads TGTGCCAGCAGCTTAGGACAGACGTCAGGCCACACCTTC.

The chain recombines TRBV10-3 with TRBJ2-3; D remains ambiguous. CDR1 is ENHRY and CDR2 is SYGVKD in the germline V gene. Trimming removed 7 bases at V and 6 bases at J, with 8 bases between. The CDR3 contains 11 residues. The CDR3 region is CAITDKDTQYF. DNA for the CDR3: TGTGCCATCACTGACAAGGATACGCAGTATTTT.

The chain couples TRBV20-1 to TRBJ2-3, with 9 bases matching TRBD2. Germline-derived CDR1 and CDR2 are DFQATT and SNEGSKA (reference sequence). V shed 1 base and J 2 bases; nucleotides not matched to a gene: 10. The CDR3 consists of 17 residues. As DNA, the CDR3 is TGCAGTGCTAGAGCCCCCATGGCGGGAGGGGACACAGATACGCAGTATTTT. Translating it yields CSARAPMAGGDTDTQYF.

The chain has TRBV20-1 and TRBJ2-6; D ambiguous. The germline gives CDR1 DFQATT, CDR2 SNEGSKA (reference sequence). The CDR3 totals 15 residues. The V end lost 6 bases, the J end lost 2 bases, and 14 bases lay between the germline ends. The CDR3: CSASDIATGANVLTF. In DNA, the CDR3 is TGCAGTGCCTCCGACATCGCTACTGGGGCCAACGTCCTGACTTTC.

This clonotype was detected a few times. The chain uses TRBV12-3 or TRBV12-4 and TRBJ2-5; 8 positions match TRBD1. There are 14 residues in the CDR3. V was clipped by 6 bases and J by 5 bases; unmatched bases: 8. CDR3 residues: CASRLGTGLETQYF. CDR3 DNA sequence: TGTGCCAGCAGACTCGGGACAGGTCTGGAGACCCAGTACTTC.

This clonotype has only a few counts. The V call is TRBV6-2 or TRBV6-3, the J call TRBJ2-7; TRBD2 agrees at 7 bases. V lost 6 bases to trimming and J lost 3 bases; unmatched junction nucleotides: 5. Germline assignment: CDR1 MNHEY and CDR2 SVGEGT. This CDR3 has 13 amino acids. In nucleotides, the CDR3 is TGTGCCAGCAGAAGCGGGATCCTCTACGAGCAGTACTTC. It specifies CASRSGILYEQYF.

This clonotype was detected a few times. The chain employs TRBV27 and TRBJ1-4; D ambiguous. This CDR3 is built from 15 residues. Trimming stripped 5 bases from V and 8 bases from J, with 18 bases between. The V gene's germline CDR1 is MNHEY and CDR2 SMNVEV (reference sequence). The CDR3 nucleotides are TGTGCCAGCAGTACCCTGGCAGCCCGAGGCGAAAAACTGTTTTTT. It yields the protein CASSTLAARGEKLFF.

The CDR3 nucleotides are TGTGCCAGCAGGCCCGGGGGACAGGTCTATGGCTACACCTTC. This translates into CASRPGGQVYGYTF. The J gene is TRBJ1-2, the V gene TRBV7-2, with 8 bases fitting TRBD1. The CDR3 covers 14 residues. V trimming: 6 bases; J trimming: 4 bases; junction bases outside the gene matches: 7. Germline CDR1 SGHTA, CDR2 FQGNSA. The complete variable domain, with remaining parts taken from reference TRBV7-2 and TRBJ1-2, reads GAGVSQSPSNKVTEKGKDVELRCDPISGHTALYWYRQSLGQGLEFLIYFQGNSAPDKSGLPSDRFSAERTGGSVSTLTIQRTQQEDSAVYLCASRPGGQVYGYTFGSGTRLTVV.

The gene calls are TRBV20-1 and TRBJ1-6; D possibly corresponds to TRBD1 (5 bases). CDR3 length: 14 amino acids. The V end was cut by 3 bases, the J end by 5 bases, with 11 bases between. CDR1 DFQATT and CDR2 SNEGSKA come from the germline V gene (reference sequence). The CDR3, as DNA: TGCAGTGCTAGTCGTCAGACAGATAATTCACCCCTCCACTTT. Protein sequence: CSASRQTDNSPLHF.

This chain links TRBV20-1 with TRBJ2-3; TRBD2 matches 9 bases. Germline lookup yields CDR1 DFQATT and CDR2 SNEGSKA (reference sequence). With 2 bases clipped from V and 4 bases from J, the junction kept 16 bases outside the gene matches. The CDR3 is 18 amino acids. CDR3 in amino acids: CSARLGGRALGSADTQYF. The CDR3 DNA sequence: TGCAGTGCTAGACTTGGCGGGAGGGCCCTTGGGAGCGCAGATACGCAGTATTTT.

The chain employs TRBV6-6 and TRBJ2-7, with D maybe TRBD1 (5 bases). Matching the DNA end better, TRBJ2-5 makes the J call doubtful. There are 12 residues in the CDR3. Germline V gene lookup returns CDR1 MNHNY and CDR2 SVGAGI (reference sequence). CDR3 nucleotide sequence: TGTGCCAGCTCCAGGGATGGAGAGACCCAGTACTTC. It translates to CASSRDGETQYF.

Concerning this clonotype itself: At one boundary the junction diverges from the germline segment, which might be a read error. This sequence joins TRBV5-6 and TRBJ2-1; possibly TRBD1 for D (6 bases). The CDR3 extends over 16 amino acids. Looked up from germline, CDR1 is SGHDT and CDR2 is YYEEEE. The CDR3 loop reads CTSSLMTGGQHNEQFF. The CDR3 nucleotides read TGTACCAGCAGCTTGATGACAGGCGGGCAGCACAATGAGCAGTTCTTC. The variable domain in full, with the rest retrieved from reference TRBV5-6 and TRBJ2-1, is DAGVTQSPTHLIKTRGQQVTLRCSPKSGHDTVSWYQQALGQGPQFIFQYYEEEERQRGNFPDRFSGHQFPNYSSELNVNALLLGDSALYLCTSSLMTGGQHNEQFFGPGTRLTVL.

This clonotype was seen more than once but under ten times. V is TRBV6-2 or TRBV6-3 and J is TRBJ2-2, with 10 bases that match TRBD2. The CDR3 is 14 residues long. The V segment lost 6 bases and the J segment 4 bases; nucleotides outside the gene matches: 2. CDR1 is MNHEY and CDR2 is SVGEGT in the germline V gene. This CDR3 reads CASRPSGSTGELFF. For the CDR3, the DNA is TGTGCCAGCAGGCCTAGCGGGAGCACCGGGGAGCTGTTTTTT.

In its sample, this clonotype was seen a few times. The V call is TRBV6-5, the J call TRBJ1-5; maybe TRBD1 (6 bases). Germline CDR1 and CDR2: MNHEY and SVGAGI. The CDR3 length is 16 residues. The germline V and J ends were trimmed by 5 bases and 2 bases, with 16 bases remaining between them. The CDR3 loop is CASSRWTELGNQPQHF. CDR3 DNA: TGTGCCAGCAGTCGTTGGACAGAGTTGGGCAATCAGCCCCAGCATTTT.

In its sample, this clonotype was seen a few times. The chain is built from TRBV11-3 and TRBJ2-5; maybe TRBD1 (5 bases). The V and J ends lost 1 base and 3 bases respectively, with 15 bases between them. Germline V CDR1 and CDR2: SGHNT, YENEEA. The CDR3 has 16 residues. This CDR3 is CASSLVGIAGKETQYF. DNA for the CDR3: TGTGCCAGCAGCTTAGTGGGGATAGCAGGGAAAGAGACCCAGTACTTC.

The J gene is TRBJ2-1, the V gene TRBV9, with TRBD2 matching over 10 bases. Looked up from germline, CDR1 is SGDLS and CDR2 is YYNGEE. V was clipped by 0 bases and J by 8 bases; unmatched bases: 2. The CDR3 totals 14 residues. CDR3 coding DNA: TGTGCCAGCAGCGTAGGGACTAGCGGCTATGAGCAGTTCTTC. Protein: CASSVGTSGYEQFF.

The rearrangement uses TRBV7-2 and TRBJ2-5; maybe TRBD2 (6 bases). The CDR3 runs to 16 residues. The V and J ends lost 1 base and 5 bases respectively, with 17 bases between them. Germline loops: CDR1 SGHTA, CDR2 FQGNSA. For the CDR3, the DNA is TGTGCCAGCAGCTTAGTTGGGACCGCGGAGGGGGAGACCCAGTACTTC. This gives the protein CASSLVGTAEGETQYF.

J is TRBJ1-1 and V is TRBV6-6, with D perhaps TRBD1 (6 bases). Trimming took off 6 bases at V and 3 bases at J, with 11 bases between the two ends. Germline CDR1 reads MNHNY; CDR2 reads SVGAGI (reference sequence). This CDR3 comprises 13 residues. The CDR3 loop is CASRGGQHTEAFF. The CDR3, as DNA: TGTGCCAGCAGAGGCGGACAGCACACTGAAGCTTTCTTT.

V usage is TRBV27 and J usage is TRBJ2-1; possibly TRBD2 for D (5 bases). V was shortened by 4 bases and J by 8 bases, with 18 bases between the two germline ends. The CDR3 runs 15 residues. Germline CDR1 is MNHEY and CDR2 is SMNVEV (reference sequence). In DNA form, the CDR3 reads TGTGCCAGCAGTTCCCCCGGGATGGCAAACGATGAGCAGTTCTTC. This sequence encodes CASSSPGMANDEQFF.

This clonotype has a count of ten or more. This chain joins TRBV15 and TRBJ2-3; 9 positions match TRBD1. V lost 8 bases to trimming and J lost 1 base; unmatched junction nucleotides: 4. Per germline, CDR1 LNHNV and CDR2 YYDKDF (reference sequence). The CDR3 length is 14 residues. As DNA, the CDR3 is TGTGCCACCGCTCGGGACAGGGGCACAGATACGCAGTATTTT. It codes for CATARDRGTDTQYF.

This clonotype was observed once. The J gene is TRBJ1-5, the V gene TRBV29-1; 9 positions match TRBD1. This CDR3 is 14 amino acids long. The germline V gene encodes CDR1 SQVTM and CDR2 ANQGSEA. Trimming took 7 bases from V and 6 from J; bases not matched to a gene: 10. Here the CDR3 reads CSATGTGRSQPQHF. Here the CDR3 DNA reads TGCAGCGCTACCGGGACAGGGCGAAGTCAGCCCCAGCATTTT.

The rearrangement links TRBV4-3 to TRBJ2-5, with 9 nucleotides matching TRBD2. Unmatched junction bases numbered 2, after V lost 1 base and J lost 5 bases. This CDR3 has 14 amino acids. Per germline, CDR1 LGHNA and CDR2 YSLEER. The CDR3 DNA is TGCGCCAGCAGCCAAGTTGCGGGAGGGGAGACCCAGTACTTC. Residues: CASSQVAGGETQYF.

The chain recombines TRBV20-1 with TRBJ2-5; D unresolved. Germline-derived CDR1 and CDR2 are DFQATT and SNEGSKA (reference sequence). This CDR3 has 14 amino acids. V lost 3 bases and J lost 4, with 15 bases in between. The CDR3 loop is CSARSNRLRETQYF. The CDR3 DNA is TGCAGTGCTAGGTCAAACCGATTACGAGAGACCCAGTACTTC.